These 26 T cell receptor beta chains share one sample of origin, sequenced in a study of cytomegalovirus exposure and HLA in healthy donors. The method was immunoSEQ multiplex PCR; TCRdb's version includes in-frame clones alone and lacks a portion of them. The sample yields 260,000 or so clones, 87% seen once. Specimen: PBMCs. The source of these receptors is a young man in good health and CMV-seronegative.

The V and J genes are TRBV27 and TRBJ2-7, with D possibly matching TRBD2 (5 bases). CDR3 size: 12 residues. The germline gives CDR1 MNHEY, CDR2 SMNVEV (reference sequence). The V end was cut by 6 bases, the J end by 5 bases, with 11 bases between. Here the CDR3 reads CASSDLRDEQYF. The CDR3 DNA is TGTGCCAGCAGCGATTTGAGGGACGAGCAGTACTTC.

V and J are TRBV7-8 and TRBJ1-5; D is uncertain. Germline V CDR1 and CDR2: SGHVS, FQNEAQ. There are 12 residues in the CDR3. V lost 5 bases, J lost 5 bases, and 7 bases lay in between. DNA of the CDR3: TGTGCCAGCAGCCAGACTTATCAGCCCCAGCATTTT. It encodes CASSQTYQPQHF.

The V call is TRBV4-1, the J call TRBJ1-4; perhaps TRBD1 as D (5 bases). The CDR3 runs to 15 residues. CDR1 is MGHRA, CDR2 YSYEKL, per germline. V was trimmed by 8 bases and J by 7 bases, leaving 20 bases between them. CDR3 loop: CASATGGTSGEKLFF. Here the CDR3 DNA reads TGCGCCAGCGCGACGGGCGGGACGTCGGGTGAAAAACTGTTTTTT.

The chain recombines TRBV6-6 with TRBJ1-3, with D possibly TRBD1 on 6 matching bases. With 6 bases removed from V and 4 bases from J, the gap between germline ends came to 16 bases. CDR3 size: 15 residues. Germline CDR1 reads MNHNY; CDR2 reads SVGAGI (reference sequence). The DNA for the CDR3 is TGTGCCAGCAGGCCTACAGGGACCCAGGGAAACACCATATATTTT. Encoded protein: CASRPTGTQGNTIYF.

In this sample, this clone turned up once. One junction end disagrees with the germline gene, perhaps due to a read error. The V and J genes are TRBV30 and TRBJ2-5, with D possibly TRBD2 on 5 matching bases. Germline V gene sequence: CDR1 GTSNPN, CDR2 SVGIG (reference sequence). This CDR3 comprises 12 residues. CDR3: CAWGVAGETQYF. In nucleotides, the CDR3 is TGTGCCTGGGGTGTCGCGGGAGAGACCCAGTACTTC.

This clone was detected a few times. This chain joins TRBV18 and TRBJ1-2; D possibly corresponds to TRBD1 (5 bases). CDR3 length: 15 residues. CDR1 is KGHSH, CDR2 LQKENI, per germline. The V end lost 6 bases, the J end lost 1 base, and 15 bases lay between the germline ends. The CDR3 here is CASSSDRTYNYGYTF. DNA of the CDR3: TGTGCCAGCTCTTCCGACAGAACTTATAACTATGGCTACACCTTC.

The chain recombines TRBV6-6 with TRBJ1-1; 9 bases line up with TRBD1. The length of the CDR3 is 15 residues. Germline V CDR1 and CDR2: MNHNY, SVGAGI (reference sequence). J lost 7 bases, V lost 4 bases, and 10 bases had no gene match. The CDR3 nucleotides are TGTGCCAGCAGTTTAGAACAGGGGGCAGGCGATGAAGCTTTCTTT. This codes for CASSLEQGAGDEAFF.

CDR3 protein: CASTPTNTGELFF. The DNA of the CDR3 is TGTGCCAGCACCCCTACGAACACCGGGGAGCTGTTTTTT. The V and J genes are TRBV28 and TRBJ2-2; D not resolved. V lost 7 bases and J 0 bases, leaving 6 bases between the germline ends. CDR3 length: 13 residues. Germline CDR1 reads MDHEN; CDR2 reads SYDVKM.

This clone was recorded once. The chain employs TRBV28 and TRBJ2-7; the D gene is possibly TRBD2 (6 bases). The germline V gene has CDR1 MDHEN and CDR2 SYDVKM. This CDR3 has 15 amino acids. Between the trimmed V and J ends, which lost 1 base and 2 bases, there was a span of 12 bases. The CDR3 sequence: CASSLYAGRTYEQYF. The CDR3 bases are TGTGCCAGCAGTTTATATGCGGGGAGAACCTACGAGCAGTACTTC.

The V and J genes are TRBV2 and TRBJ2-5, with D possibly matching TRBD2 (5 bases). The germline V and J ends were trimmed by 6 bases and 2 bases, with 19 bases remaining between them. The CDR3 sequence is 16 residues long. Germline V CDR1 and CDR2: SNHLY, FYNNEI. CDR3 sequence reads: CASRPLGGPGQETQYF. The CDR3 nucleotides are TGTGCCAGCAGGCCGCTAGGCGGCCCGGGGCAAGAGACCCAGTACTTC.

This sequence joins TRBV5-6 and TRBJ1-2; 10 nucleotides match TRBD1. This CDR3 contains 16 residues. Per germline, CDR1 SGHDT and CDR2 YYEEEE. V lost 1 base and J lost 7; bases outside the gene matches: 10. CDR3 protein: CASSLRLGQGLGGYTF. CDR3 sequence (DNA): TGTGCCAGCAGCTTGCGTTTGGGACAGGGGTTAGGTGGCTACACCTTC.

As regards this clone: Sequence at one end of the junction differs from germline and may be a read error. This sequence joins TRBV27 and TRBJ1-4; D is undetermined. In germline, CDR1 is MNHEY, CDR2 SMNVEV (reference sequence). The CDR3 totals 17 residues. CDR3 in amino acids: CASSSFGGGRAKEKLFF. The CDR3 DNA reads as TGTGCCAGCAGTTCATTTGGCGGAGGGAGGGCTAAGGAAAAACTGTTTTTT. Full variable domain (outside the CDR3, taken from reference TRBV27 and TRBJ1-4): EAQVTQNPRYLITVTGKKLTVTCSQNMNHEYMSWYRQDPGLGLRQIYYSMNVEVTDKGDVPEGYKVSRKEKRNFPLILESPSPNQTSLYFCASSSFGGGRAKEKLFFGSGTQLSVL.

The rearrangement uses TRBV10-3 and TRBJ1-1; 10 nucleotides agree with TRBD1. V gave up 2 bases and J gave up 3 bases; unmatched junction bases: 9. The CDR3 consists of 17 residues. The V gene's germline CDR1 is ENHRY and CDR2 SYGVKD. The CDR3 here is CAISEVYGQGEDTEAFF. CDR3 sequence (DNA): TGTGCCATCAGTGAGGTCTATGGACAGGGGGAGGACACTGAAGCTTTCTTT.

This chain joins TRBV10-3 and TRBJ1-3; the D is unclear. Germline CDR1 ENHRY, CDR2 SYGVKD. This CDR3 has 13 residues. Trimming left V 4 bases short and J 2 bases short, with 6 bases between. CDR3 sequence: CAISGGPGNTIYF. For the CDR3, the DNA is TGTGCCATCAGTGGCGGGCCTGGAAACACCATATATTTT.

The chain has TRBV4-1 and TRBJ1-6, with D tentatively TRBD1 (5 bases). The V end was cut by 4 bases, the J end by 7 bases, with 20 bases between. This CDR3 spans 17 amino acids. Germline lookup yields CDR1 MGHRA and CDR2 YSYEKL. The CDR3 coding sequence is TGCGCCAGCAGCCCCCGTGGGGGGGGGTATATGAATTCACCCCTCCACTTT. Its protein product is CASSPRGGGYMNSPLHF.

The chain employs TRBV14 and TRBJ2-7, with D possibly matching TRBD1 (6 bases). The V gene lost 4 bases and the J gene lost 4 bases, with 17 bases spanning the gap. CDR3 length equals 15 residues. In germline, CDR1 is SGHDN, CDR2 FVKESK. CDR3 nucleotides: TGTGCCAGCAGCCCTATACAGGGTATCAATTACGAGCAGTACTTC. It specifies CASSPIQGINYEQYF.

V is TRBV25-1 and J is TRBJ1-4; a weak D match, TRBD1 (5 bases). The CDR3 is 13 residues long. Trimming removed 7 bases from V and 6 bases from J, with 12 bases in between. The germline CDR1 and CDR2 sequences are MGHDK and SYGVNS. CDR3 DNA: TGTGCCAGCATGGGTTGGGGGGATGAAAAACTGTTTTTT. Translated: CASMGWGDEKLFF.

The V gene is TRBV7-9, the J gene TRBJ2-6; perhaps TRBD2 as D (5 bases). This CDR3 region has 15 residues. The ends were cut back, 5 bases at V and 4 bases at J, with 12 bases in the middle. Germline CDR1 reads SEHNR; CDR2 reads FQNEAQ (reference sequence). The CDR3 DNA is TGTGCCAGCAGCACTAGTGGGGAAGGGGCCAACGTCCTGACTTTC. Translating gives CASSTSGEGANVLTF.

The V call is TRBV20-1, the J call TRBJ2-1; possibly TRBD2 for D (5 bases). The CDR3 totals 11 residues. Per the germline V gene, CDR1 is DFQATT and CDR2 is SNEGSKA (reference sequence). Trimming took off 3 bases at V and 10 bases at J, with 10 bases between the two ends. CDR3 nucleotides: TGCAGTGCTAGCCGTACGGGGGAGCAGTTCTTC. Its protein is CSASRTGEQFF.

CDR3 protein: CASSEYVRNSNQPQHF. CDR3 nucleotides: TGTGCCAGCAGTGAATATGTGAGGAATAGCAATCAGCCCCAGCATTTT. This chain links TRBV25-1 with TRBJ1-5; D unresolved. This CDR3 has 16 residues. In germline, CDR1 is MGHDK, CDR2 SYGVNS. The V end lost 0 bases, the J end lost 0 bases, and 9 bases lay between the germline ends. The variable domain in full, with the rest retrieved from reference TRBV25-1 and TRBJ1-5, is EADIYQTPRYLVIGTGKKITLECSQTMGHDKMYWYQQDPGMELHLIHYSYGVNSTEKGDLSSESTVSRIRTEHFPLTLESARPSHTSQYLCASSEYVRNSNQPQHFGDGTRLSIL.

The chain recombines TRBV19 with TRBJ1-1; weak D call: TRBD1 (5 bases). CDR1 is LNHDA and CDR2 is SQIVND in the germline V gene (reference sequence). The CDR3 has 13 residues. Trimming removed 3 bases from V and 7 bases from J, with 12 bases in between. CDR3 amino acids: CASSIGVGGEAFF. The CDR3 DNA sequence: TGTGCCAGTAGTATTGGGGTCGGGGGTGAAGCTTTCTTT.

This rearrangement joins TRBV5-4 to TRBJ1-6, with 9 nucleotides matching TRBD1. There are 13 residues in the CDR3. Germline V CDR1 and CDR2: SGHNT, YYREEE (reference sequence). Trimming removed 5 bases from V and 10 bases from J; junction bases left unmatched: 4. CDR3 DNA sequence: TGTGCCAGCAGACGACAGGGGGGATCACCCCTCCACTTT. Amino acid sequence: CASRRQGGSPLHF. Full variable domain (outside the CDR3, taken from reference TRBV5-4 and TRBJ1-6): ETGVTQSPTHLIKTRGQQVTLRCSSQSGHNTVSWYQQALGQGPQFIFQYYREEENGRGNFPPRFSGLQFPNYSSELNVNALELDDSALYLCASRRQGGSPLHFGNGTRLTVT.

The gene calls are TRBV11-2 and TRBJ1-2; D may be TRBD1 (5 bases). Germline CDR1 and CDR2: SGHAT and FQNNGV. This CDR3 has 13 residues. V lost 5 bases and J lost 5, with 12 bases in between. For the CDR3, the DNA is TGTGCCAGCAGCCTGACAGACGGGTATGGCTACACCTTC. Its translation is CASSLTDGYGYTF.

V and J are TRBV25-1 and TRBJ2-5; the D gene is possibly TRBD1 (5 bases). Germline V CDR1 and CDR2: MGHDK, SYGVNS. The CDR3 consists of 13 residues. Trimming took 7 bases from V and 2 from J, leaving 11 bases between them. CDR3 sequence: CASNEDMQETQYF. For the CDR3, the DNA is TGTGCCAGCAACGAGGACATGCAAGAGACCCAGTACTTC.

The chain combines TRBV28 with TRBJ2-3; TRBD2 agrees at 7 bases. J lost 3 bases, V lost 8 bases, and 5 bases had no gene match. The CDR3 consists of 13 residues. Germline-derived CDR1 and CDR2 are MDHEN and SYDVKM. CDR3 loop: CASDSLATDTQYF. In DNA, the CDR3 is TGTGCCAGCGACTCACTAGCGACAGATACGCAGTATTTT. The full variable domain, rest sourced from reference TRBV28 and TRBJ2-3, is DVKVTQSSRYLVKRTGEKVFLECVQDMDHENMFWYRQDPGLGLRLIYFSYDVKMKEKGDIPEGYSVSREKKERFSLILESASTNQTSMYLCASDSLATDTQYFGPGTRLTVL.

CDR3 DNA sequence: TGTGCCAGCAGCTTAGGGCAGAAGAATTCACCCCTCCACTTT. This encodes CASSLGQKNSPLHF. V gene TRBV7-9 combines with J gene TRBJ1-6; no firm D call. V was shortened by 1 base and J by 7 bases, with 8 bases between the two germline ends. The CDR3 is made up of 14 amino acids. Germline CDR1 reads SEHNR; CDR2 reads FQNEAQ (reference sequence).